This TCR beta chain appears in the sequencing data of a study of blood T cell repertoires in COVID-19. Study-wide background: Spain, Italy and the United States supplied samples that represented acute and convalescent COVID-19. Sources were T cells, B-cell-depleted T cells, or PBMCs; the material itself was cDNA or gDNA.

Recovery among Cohort 3 donors was established by two negative PCRs, clearance, or symptom resolution. Original analysis: Estimation of nucleated cell counts was performed using reference gene primer amplification. Profiling relied on immunoSEQ multiplex PCR, and the TCRdb table lists in-frame clones only, not all of them. V and J calls and clone size are as listed in that table; D and trimming were resolved from the DNA. The sample holds over 200,000 clones, about 80% seen once. Comments on this clone: The junction departs from germline at one end; a sequencing error may be responsible.

The receptor was isolated from a man aged 55 to 70 who had recovered from COVID-19. The source material was PBMCs or T cells enriched from blood (not recorded which).

This CDR3 is CASSLAPGFGETQYF. CDR3 in DNA: TGTGCTAGCAGCTTAGCGCCGGGGTTTGGTGAGACCCAGTACTTC. The rearrangement uses TRBV7-7 and TRBJ2-5; D perhaps matches TRBD2 (5 bases). The germline CDR1 and CDR2 sequences are SSHAT and FNYEAQ (reference sequence). CDR3 length equals 15 residues.